This T cell receptor beta chain was profiled in a study of T cell responses to AZD1222 COVID-19 vaccine. General study points: White British donors predominated, females outnumbered males, and clonal diversity was possibly underestimated. Mapped onto spike, vaccine-associated CD4 TCRs spanned it and were dominant at 160-218 and 743-854. Of spike-specific TCRs, nearly half reportedly target regions left unmutated in variants.

The method was immunoSEQ multiplex PCR; TCRdb's version includes in-frame clones alone and lacks a portion of them. The table includes 65,000 to 70,000 clones, roughly four fifths detected once. This clone was detected only once. Its cognate antigen is unknown. This CDR3 has 18 residues. V shed 4 bases, J shed 1 base, and the junction held 13 bases outside the gene matches. Germline lookup yields CDR1 MDHEN and CDR2 SYDVKM. The sequence came from an adult in good health. This chain joins TRBV28 and TRBJ2-5; 9 bases agree with TRBD2. The sequenced sample was peripheral blood, obtained on day 0 of AZD1222 vaccination. Written as DNA, the CDR3 is TGTGCCAGCAGTTACGGGAGTAATAGCGGGGGAGCCCAAGAGACCCAGTACTTC. It is translated as CASSYGSNSGGAQETQYF.